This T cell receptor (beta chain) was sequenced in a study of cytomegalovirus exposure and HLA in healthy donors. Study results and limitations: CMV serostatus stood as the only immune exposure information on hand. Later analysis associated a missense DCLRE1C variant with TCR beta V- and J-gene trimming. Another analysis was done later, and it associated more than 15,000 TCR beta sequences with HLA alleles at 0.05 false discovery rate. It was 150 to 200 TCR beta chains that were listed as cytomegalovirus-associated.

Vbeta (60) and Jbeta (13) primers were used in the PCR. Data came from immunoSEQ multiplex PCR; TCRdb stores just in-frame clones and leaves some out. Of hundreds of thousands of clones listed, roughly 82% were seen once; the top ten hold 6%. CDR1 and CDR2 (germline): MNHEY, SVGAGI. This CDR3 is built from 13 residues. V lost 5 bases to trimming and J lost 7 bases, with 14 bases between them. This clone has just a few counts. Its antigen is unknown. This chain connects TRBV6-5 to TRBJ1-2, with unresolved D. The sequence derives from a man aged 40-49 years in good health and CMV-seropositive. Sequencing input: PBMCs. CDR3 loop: CASSEDGAGGYTF. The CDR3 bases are TGTGCCAGCAGTGAGGACGGAGCGGGTGGCTACACCTTC.